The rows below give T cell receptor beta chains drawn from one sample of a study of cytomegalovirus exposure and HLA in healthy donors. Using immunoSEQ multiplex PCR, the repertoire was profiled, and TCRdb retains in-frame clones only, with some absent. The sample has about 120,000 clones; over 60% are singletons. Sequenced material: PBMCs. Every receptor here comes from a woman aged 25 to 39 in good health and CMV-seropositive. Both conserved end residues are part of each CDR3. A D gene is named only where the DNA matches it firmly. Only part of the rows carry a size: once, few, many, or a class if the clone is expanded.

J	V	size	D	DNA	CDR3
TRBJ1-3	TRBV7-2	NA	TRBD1	TGTGCCAGCAGCCCAAGATGGGGACAGGGGGCTTCTGGAAACACCATATATTTT	CASSPRWGQGASGNTIYF
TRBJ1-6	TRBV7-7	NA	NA	TGTGCCAGCAGTCGGGATTATAATTCACCCCTCCACTTT	CASSRDYNSPLHF
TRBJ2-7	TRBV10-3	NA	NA	TGTGCCATCAGTGCTCAGGGCTGGGGAACCTACGAGCAGTACTTC	CAISAQGWGTYEQYF
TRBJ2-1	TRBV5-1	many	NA	TGCGCCAGCAGCTTGGGCGGTGAGGGTGGTGAGCAGTTCTTC	CASSLGGEGGEQFF
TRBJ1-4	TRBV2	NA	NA	TGTGCCAGCAATACATTGCCCGATTCGAATGAAAAACTGTTTTTT	CASNTLPDSNEKLFF
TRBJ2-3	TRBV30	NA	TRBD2	TGTGCCTGGAGTGTAGGGACTAGCGGCACAGATACGCAGTATTTT	CAWSVGTSGTDTQYF
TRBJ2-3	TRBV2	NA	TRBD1	TGTGCCAGCAGCCGGACAGGGGCTAGCACAGATACGCAGTATTTT	CASSRTGASTDTQYF
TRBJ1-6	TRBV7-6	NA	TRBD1	TGTGCCAGCAGCCGAAGTTCAGGGGGGACCTCCTATAATTCACCCCTCCACTTT	CASSRSSGGTSYNSPLHF
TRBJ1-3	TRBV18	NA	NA	TGTGCCAGCTCAGATCGTGGGGCAGAGGGAAACACCATATATTTT	CASSDRGAEGNTIYF
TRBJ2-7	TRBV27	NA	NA	TGTGCCAGCAGTCTGAAGGCAGGGCCCTACGAGCAGTACTTC	CASSLKAGPYEQYF
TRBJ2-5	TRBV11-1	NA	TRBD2	TGTGCCAGCAGCTTAACGGGGGGTGAATGGGAGACCCAGTACTTC	CASSLTGGEWETQYF
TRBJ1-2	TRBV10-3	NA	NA	TGTGCCATCCCGGATGGCCTGGAGGACGGTGGCTACACCTTC	CAIPDGLEDGGYTF
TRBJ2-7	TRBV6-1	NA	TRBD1	TGTGCCAGCAGGAGGGGACAGGTGGGGCCCTACGAGCAGTACTTC	CASRRGQVGPYEQYF
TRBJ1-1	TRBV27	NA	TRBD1	TGTGCCAGCAGTACATCGGACAGGTCCATCTATGAAGCTTTCTTT	CASSTSDRSIYEAFF
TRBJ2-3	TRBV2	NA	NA	TGTGCCAGCAGTGATGAGACAGATACGCAGTATTTT	CASSDETDTQYF
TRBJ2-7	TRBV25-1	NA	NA	TGTGCCAGCAGTGAATTTGTGAGCAGGGCGAAAGTTGAGCAGTACTTC	CASSEFVSRAKVEQYF
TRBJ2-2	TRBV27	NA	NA	TGTGCCAGCAGTTTATCTGGCGGACTCTACACCGGGGAGCTGTTTTTT	CASSLSGGLYTGELFF
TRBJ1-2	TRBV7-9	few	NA	TGTGCCTCCGGAGGGTACGGCTACACCTTC	CASGGYGYTF
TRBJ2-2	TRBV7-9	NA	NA	TGTGCCAGCAGCTTAGGGTTAGCCGGGGAGCTGTTTTTT	CASSLGLAGELFF
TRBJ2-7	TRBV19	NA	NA	TGTGCCAGTAGTATAGATACCCGAGGATACGAGCAGTACTTC	CASSIDTRGYEQYF
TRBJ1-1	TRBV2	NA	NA	TGTGCCAGCGGCGGGGCCGGGGTAGACACTGAAGCTTTCTTT	CASGGAGVDTEAFF
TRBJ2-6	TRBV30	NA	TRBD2	TGTGCCTGGAGTGTAGCGGGGTACTCTGGGGCCAACGTCCTGACTTTC	CAWSVAGYSGANVLTF
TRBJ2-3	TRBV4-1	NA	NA	TGCGCCAGCAGGGGGGGGCGGGATACGCAGTATTTT	CASRGGRDTQYF
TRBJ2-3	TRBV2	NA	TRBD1	TGTGCCAGCAGTAACAGGGGGGCTAGCACAGATACGCAGTATTTT	CASSNRGASTDTQYF
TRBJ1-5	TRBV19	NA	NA	TGTGCCAGTAGTATAGACGGACAGTTCAATCAGCCCCAGCATTTT	CASSIDGQFNQPQHF
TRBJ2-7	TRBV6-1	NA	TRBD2	TGTGCCAGCAGTGAATGGGACTACCGCGGCGACGAGCAGTACTTC	CASSEWDYRGDEQYF
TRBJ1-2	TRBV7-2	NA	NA	TGTGCCAGCAGCTTAGCCCCCGTGAGCCGGGTCTCAACCTATGGCTACACCTTC	CASSLAPVSRVSTYGYTF
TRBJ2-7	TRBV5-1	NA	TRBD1	TGCGCCAGCAGCTTGGGGGGGACAGACTCCTACGAGCAGTACTTC	CASSLGGTDSYEQYF
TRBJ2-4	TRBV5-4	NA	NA	TGTGCCAGCAGCCCCTCCTACGTGGAGGCCAAAAACATTCAGTACTTC	CASSPSYVEAKNIQYF
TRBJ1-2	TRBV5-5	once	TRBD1	TGTGCCAGCAGCCGAACCCCGGGACAGGGGGCCTATGGCTACACCTTC	CASSRTPGQGAYGYTF
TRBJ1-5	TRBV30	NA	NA	TGTGCCTGGAGTGTGCGGAGCAATCAGCCCCAGCATTTT	CAWSVRSNQPQHF
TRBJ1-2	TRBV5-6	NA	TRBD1	TGTGCCAGCAGCACCCGACAGGGGGACGGCTACACCTTC	CASSTRQGDGYTF
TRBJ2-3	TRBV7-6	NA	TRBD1	TGTGCCAGCAGCATAGGGGGCTCGGCAGATACGCAGTATTTT	CASSIGGSADTQYF
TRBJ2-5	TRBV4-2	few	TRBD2	TGTGCCAGCAGCCAACTCTTTAGCGGGGGAGGGGAGACCCAGTACTTC	CASSQLFSGGGETQYF
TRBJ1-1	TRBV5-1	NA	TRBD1	TGCGCCAGCAGACAGGGACAGCCATACACTGAAGCTTTCTTT	CASRQGQPYTEAFF
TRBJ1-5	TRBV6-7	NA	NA	TGTGCCAGCACCTCGCGGTGGCCGCCCCAGCATTTT	CASTSRWPPQHF
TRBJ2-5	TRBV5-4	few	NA	TGTGCCAGCAGCCCCACGCGGCTAGGGGGACAAGAGACCCAGTACTTC	CASSPTRLGGQETQYF